This TCR beta chain was found in a study of response to subunit inactivated influenza vaccine. Study-wide findings and caveats: It was suggested by the authors that few new T cells are recruited by each seasonal influenza vaccination.

Germline-derived CDR1 and CDR2 are SGHTA and FQGNSA. V was pared by 1 base and J by 5 bases, with 5 bases of the junction left unmatched. The CDR3 has 15 amino acids. Of note for this clonotype: Antigen: not known.

TCRdb used MiXCR to reprocess the RT-PCR reads, holding one entry per CDR3 protein. The sample has roughly 630,000 distinct CDR3 sequences; around 15% are singletons. Sequenced material: PBMCs from blood, taken approximately 15 days before vaccination. The TCR sequence derives from a man between 45 and 60 years old who received an inactivated influenza vaccine. The rearrangement links TRBV7-2 to TRBJ2-3; 8 bases are shared with TRBD2. For the CDR3, the DNA is TGTGCCAGCAGCTTAGTCGGGAGGGGGGGAGATACGCAGTATTTT. Translated: CASSLVGRGGDTQYF.